One and the same sample provided the 21 T cell receptor beta chains below, sequenced in a study of shared clonotypes between healthy human individuals. TCRdb keeps only in-frame clones here, not all; method: immunoSEQ multiplex PCR. The sample yields millions of clones, about 95% seen once. The naive CD8 population came from CD45RO-negative cells selected for CCR7, without terminally differentiated effector memory CD45RA+ cells. The specimen was naive CD8+ T cells sorted from blood. These receptors all stem from a man younger than 35 in good health.

The gene calls are TRBV9 and TRBJ2-3; D may be TRBD2 (6 bases). Trimming shortened V by 4 bases and J by 4 bases, and 10 bases separated the two germline ends. This CDR3 is 13 amino acids long. Germline loops: CDR1 SGDLS, CDR2 YYNGEE. CDR3 amino acids: CASSLRGADTQYF. The CDR3 region has the DNA TGTGCCAGCAGCCTTCGCGGGGCAGATACGCAGTATTTT. The variable domain in full, completed from reference TRBV9 and TRBJ2-3, reads DSGVTQTPKHLITATGQRVTLRCSPRSGDLSVYWYQQSLDQGLQFLIQYYNGEERAKGNILERFSAQQFPDLHSELNLSSLELGDSALYFCASSLRGADTQYFGPGTRLTVL.

The rearrangement links TRBV15 to TRBJ1-1; D is uncertain. The CDR3 runs 13 residues. Trimming removed 0 bases from V and 6 bases from J, with 8 bases in between. The germline V gene has CDR1 LNHNV and CDR2 YYDKDF (reference sequence). The CDR3 DNA reads as TGTGCCACCAGCAGAGATCGGCGCTCTGAAGCTTTCTTT. The encoded protein is CATSRDRRSEAFF.

This clone has a handful of counts. Other DNA sequences from this sample encode an identical CDR3 as well. The gene calls are TRBV30 and TRBJ1-2, with 7 bases identical to TRBD1. CDR1 GTSNPN and CDR2 SVGIG come from the germline V gene (reference sequence). The CDR3 extends over 13 amino acids. The V gene end was trimmed by 3 bases and the J gene end by 2 bases; junction bases not matched to a gene: 3. The CDR3 nucleotides are TGTGCCTGGAGACGACAGGGAAACTATGGCTACACCTTC. It codes for CAWRRQGNYGYTF. Variable domain in full (rest from reference TRBV30 and TRBJ1-2): SQTIHQWPATLVQPVGSPLSLECTVEGTSNPNLYWYRQAAGRGLQLLFYSVGIGQISSEVPQNLSASRPQDRQFILSSKKLLLSDSGFYLCAWRRQGNYGYTFGSGTRLTVV.

The chain links TRBV19 to TRBJ2-1; 7 nucleotides line up with TRBD2. The V gene end was trimmed by 1 base and the J gene end by 1 base; junction bases not matched to a gene: 10. Germline V gene sequence: CDR1 LNHDA, CDR2 SQIVND (reference sequence). There are 18 residues in the CDR3. The CDR3 coding sequence is TGTGCCAGTAGTATAGTAAAGGGACTACCCTCTTCCTACAATGAGCAGTTCTTC. Amino acid sequence: CASSIVKGLPSSYNEQFF.

The V call is TRBV9, the J call TRBJ2-7, with a tentative D call TRBD1 (6 bases). V lost 0 bases, J lost 5 bases, and 12 bases lay in between. The CDR3 loop spans 14 amino acids. Per germline, CDR1 SGDLS and CDR2 YYNGEE. The CDR3 nucleotides read TGTGCCAGCAGCGTAGGCCCAGGGGATCACGAGCAGTACTTC. It yields the protein CASSVGPGDHEQYF. The whole variable domain, filled in from reference TRBV9 and TRBJ2-7, reads DSGVTQTPKHLITATGQRVTLRCSPRSGDLSVYWYQQSLDQGLQFLIQYYNGEERAKGNILERFSAQQFPDLHSELNLSSLELGDSALYFCASSVGPGDHEQYFGPGTRLTVT.

The chain recombines TRBV6-5 with TRBJ2-3, with 7 nucleotides matching TRBD2. V was clipped by 5 bases and J by 2 bases; unmatched bases: 1. CDR3 size: 13 residues. In germline, CDR1 is MNHEY, CDR2 SVGAGI. The CDR3 bases are TGTGCCAGCAGTAGCGGGGCCACAGATACGCAGTATTTT. Its protein product is CASSSGATDTQYF.

The rearrangement links TRBV7-8 to TRBJ2-7; no firm D call. This CDR3 contains 16 residues. V dropped 3 bases and J dropped 0 bases, with 15 bases sitting between them. Germline V gene data show CDR1 as SGHVS and CDR2 as FQNEAQ. The CDR3 region is CASSFDTGSSSYEQYF. CDR3 sequence (DNA): TGTGCCAGCAGCTTTGACACCGGATCAAGCTCCTACGAGCAGTACTTC.

About this clone: Other DNA variants within this sample encode the same CDR3. V gene TRBV7-9 combines with J gene TRBJ2-5; 9 nucleotides line up with TRBD1. V gave up 4 bases and J gave up 2 bases; unmatched junction bases: 2. Per the germline V gene, CDR1 is SEHNR and CDR2 is FQNEAQ (reference sequence). The CDR3 has 14 residues. The CDR3 DNA follows: TGTGCCAGCAGCTGGGACAGGGCGCAAGAGACCCAGTACTTC. Its translation: CASSWDRAQETQYF.

The chain joins TRBV27 to TRBJ2-1, with 7 bases fitting TRBD1. The V gene's germline CDR1 is MNHEY and CDR2 SMNVEV (reference sequence). The V gene end was trimmed by 2 bases and the J gene end by 4 bases; junction bases not matched to a gene: 8. This CDR3 is built from 16 residues. The CDR3 loop reads CASSLSPGTEYNEQFF. DNA of the CDR3: TGTGCCAGCAGTTTAAGCCCCGGGACAGAGTACAATGAGCAGTTCTTC.

About this clone itself: This sample also contains other DNA sequences that code for the same CDR3. V and J are TRBV9 and TRBJ2-3; 11 bases match TRBD2. The CDR3 is made up of 16 amino acids. Germline assignment: CDR1 SGDLS and CDR2 YYNGEE. V trimming: 1 base; J trimming: 0 bases; junction bases outside the gene matches: 1. CDR3 sequence reads: CASSVTSGGSTDTQYF. The CDR3 coding sequence is TGTGCCAGCAGCGTAACTAGCGGGGGAAGCACAGATACGCAGTATTTT.

The rearrangement links TRBV7-9 to TRBJ2-3, with D tentatively TRBD2 (5 bases). Trimming took 8 bases from V and 6 from J, leaving 15 bases between them. The CDR3 spans 13 residues. Per the germline V gene, CDR1 is SEHNR and CDR2 is FQNEAQ (reference sequence). This chain's CDR3 is CASLKPGSDTQYF. The DNA for the CDR3 is TGTGCCAGCCTTAAGCCGGGGTCGGATACGCAGTATTTT. The variable domain in full, completed from reference TRBV7-9 and TRBJ2-3, reads DTGVSQNPRHKITKRGQNVTFRCDPISEHNRLYWYRQTLGQGPEFLTYFQNEAQLEKSRLLSDRFSAERPKGSFSTLEIQRTEQGDSAMYLCASLKPGSDTQYFGPGTRLTVL.

V gene TRBV2 combines with J gene TRBJ2-3; D is perhaps TRBD2 (6 bases). This CDR3 spans 17 amino acids. V was shortened by 2 bases and J by 0 bases, with 15 bases between the two germline ends. Germline CDR1 reads SNHLY; CDR2 reads FYNNEI. In nucleotides, the CDR3 is TGTGCCAGCAGTGAAACTCGACTAGACACTAGCACAGATACGCAGTATTTT. This translates into CASSETRLDTSTDTQYF.

The chain is built from TRBV27 and TRBJ2-7, with D perhaps assigned TRBD1 or TRBD2 (5 bases each). Germline V gene data show CDR1 as MNHEY and CDR2 as SMNVEV (reference sequence). The CDR3 length is 16 residues. V shed 0 bases and J shed 6 bases, with 18 bases lying between them. CDR3 sequence (DNA): TGTGCCAGCAGTTTATCCGCCGGGACCGACCGGACCGAGCAGTACTTC. It specifies CASSLSAGTDRTEQYF.

The V gene is TRBV28, the J gene TRBJ1-5; D is unclear. V lost 4 bases to trimming and J lost 1 base, with 8 bases between them. The germline V gene has CDR1 MDHEN and CDR2 SYDVKM. The CDR3 is 14 amino acids. In DNA, the CDR3 is TGTGCCAGCAGTTGGGTCGTGAGCAATCAGCCCCAGCATTTT. Its translation: CASSWVVSNQPQHF.

This rearrangement joins TRBV7-8 to TRBJ2-1, with 14 nucleotides matching TRBD2. Trimming cost V 5 bases and J 8 bases; bases outside gene matches: 5. The CDR3 is made up of 15 amino acids. The germline CDR1 and CDR2 sequences are SGHVS and FQNEAQ. The CDR3 coding sequence is TGTGCCAGCAGCCGGGGACTAGCGGGAGCGTATGAGCAGTTCTTC. It codes for CASSRGLAGAYEQFF. Based on the CDR3 plus reference TRBV7-8 and TRBJ2-1, the full variable domain is GAGVSQSPRYKVAKRGQDVALRCDPISGHVSLFWYQQALGQGPEFLTYFQNEAQLDKSGLPSDRFFAERPEGSVSTLKIQRTQQEDSAVYLCASSRGLAGAYEQFFGPGTRLTVL.

The chain carries TRBV7-2 and TRBJ1-6, with 7 bases aligning to TRBD1. Losses at the gene ends were 3 bases for V and 11 bases for J; bases not matched to a gene: 4. Germline lookup yields CDR1 SGHTA and CDR2 FQGNSA. This CDR3 is 13 amino acids long. Here the CDR3 DNA reads TGTGCCAGCAGCTTTCAGGGGGATCCACCCCTCCACTTT. This gives the protein CASSFQGDPPLHF. The entire variable domain, with the rest obtained from reference TRBV7-2 and TRBJ1-6, is as follows: GAGVSQSPSNKVTEKGKDVELRCDPISGHTALYWYRQSLGQGLEFLIYFQGNSAPDKSGLPSDRFSAERTGGSVSTLTIQRTQQEDSAVYLCASSFQGDPPLHFGNGTRLTVT.

The chain uses TRBV7-9 and TRBJ2-1; no clear D gene. V lost 5 bases to trimming and J lost 3 bases, with 11 bases between them. The CDR3 length is 14 residues. Germline V gene sequence: CDR1 SEHNR, CDR2 FQNEAQ (reference sequence). DNA for the CDR3: TGTGCCAGCAGCCCCCGGGCTCTCTACAATGAGCAGTTCTTC. Protein product: CASSPRALYNEQFF.

The chain has TRBV5-8 and TRBJ1-5, with TRBD1 identical over 8 bases. V dropped 5 bases and J dropped 0; count of bases not matched to a gene: 10. The V gene's germline CDR1 is SGHTS and CDR2 YDEGEE. This CDR3 has 17 amino acids. In nucleotides, the CDR3 is TGTGCCAGCAGAACCGGGACAGGTGGAGTTAGCAATCAGCCCCAGCATTTT. Translation: CASRTGTGGVSNQPQHF.

The chain links TRBV15 to TRBJ1-6; D is unclear. Germline V lookup: CDR1 LNHNV, CDR2 YYDKDF (reference sequence). V was trimmed by 0 bases and J by 6 bases, leaving 9 bases between them. This CDR3 contains 15 residues. The chain's CDR3 is CATSRERLGNSPLHF. CDR3 coding DNA: TGTGCCACCAGCAGAGAGAGGCTAGGTAATTCACCCCTCCACTTT.

CDR3 amino acids: CASSVTAPSTDTQYF. CDR3 bases: TGCGCCAGCAGCGTGACAGCCCCAAGCACAGATACGCAGTATTTT. J is TRBJ2-3 and V is TRBV5-1; D is perhaps TRBD1 (5 bases). This CDR3 is built from 15 residues. Germline loops: CDR1 SGHRS, CDR2 YFSETQ. Trimming left V 4 bases short and J 0 bases short, with 12 bases between.

The chain is built from TRBV4-3 and TRBJ1-2, with no clear D. CDR3 length: 17 amino acids. Germline values: CDR1 LGHNA, CDR2 YSLEER. V was pared by 0 bases and J by 5 bases, with 19 bases between. CDR3 in amino acids: CASSQDPIGGVGYGYTF. DNA of the CDR3: TGCGCCAGCAGCCAAGATCCTATTGGCGGGGTGGGGTATGGCTACACCTTC.